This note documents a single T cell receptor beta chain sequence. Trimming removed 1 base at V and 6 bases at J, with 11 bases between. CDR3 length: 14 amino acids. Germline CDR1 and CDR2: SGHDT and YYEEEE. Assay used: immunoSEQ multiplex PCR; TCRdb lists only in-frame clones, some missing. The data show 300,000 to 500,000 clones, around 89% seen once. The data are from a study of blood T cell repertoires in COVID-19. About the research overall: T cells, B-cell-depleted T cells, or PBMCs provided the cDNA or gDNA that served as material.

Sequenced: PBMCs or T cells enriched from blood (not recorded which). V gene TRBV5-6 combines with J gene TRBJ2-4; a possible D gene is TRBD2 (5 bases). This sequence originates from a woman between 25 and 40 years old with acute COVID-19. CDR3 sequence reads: CASSLSGFGNIQYF. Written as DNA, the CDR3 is TGTGCCAGCAGCTTGTCGGGGTTTGGAAACATTCAGTACTTC.